This TCR beta chain was obtained from a study of molecular identifiers for immune sequencing clone quantification. Findings and limits, study-wide: Clones above 20 RNA copies contained over 99% of effector molecules and under 1% of naive molecules. Identical TCR molecules that share a barcode could lead to an underestimation of highly expanded clone sizes.

TCRdb re-called the PCR reads through MiXCR, storing one row per CDR3 protein. The table records 40,000 or so distinct CDR3 sequences, roughly 21% of them present only once. Trimming pared 3 bases from V and 10 bases from J, leaving 10 bases between. Germline V gene lookup returns CDR1 LNHDA and CDR2 SQIVND (reference sequence). The CDR3 contains 13 residues. This clonotype has a count of ten or more. Its antigen is not known. This TCR derives from a human donor in good health. Some libraries in this study had Jurkat cell RNA spiked in. The chain combines TRBV19 with TRBJ1-6; D unresolved. The sample comprised naive CD8+ T cells from blood, with Jurkat cell RNA spiked in. Stated subset: FACS-sorted CD8+CD4-CCR7+CD45RA+ naive T cells. CDR3 loop: CASSIADASPLHF. The CDR3, as DNA: TGTGCCAGTAGTATTGCGGATGCCTCACCCCTCCACTTT.